A selection of T cell receptor beta chains follows, all from one sample in a study of shared clonotypes between healthy human individuals. The data were produced by immunoSEQ multiplex PCR, yet TCRdb's version contains in-frame clones alone and is incomplete. The data contain approximately 1,500,000 clones, over 95% of them seen just once; the ten biggest clones take up more than 0.9%. Material: naive CD4+ T cells sorted from blood. These receptors were obtained from a man between 25 and 39 years old in good health. CDR3s include the opening cysteine and the closing phenylalanine or tryptophan. The D gene is left open where the match is weak. Clone size, where shown, is once, few, many, or a class for clones that have expanded.

TRBJ2-2 | - | TRBV6-4 | TRBD1 | CASSPGQGTDGELFF | TGTGCCAGCAGTCCCGGACAGGGGACTGACGGGGAGCTGTTTTTT
TRBJ2-7 | - | TRBV28 | - | CASSFSYRPEQYF | TGTGCCAGCAGTTTTAGTTACAGGCCCGAGCAGTACTTC
TRBJ2-3 | - | TRBV27 | TRBD2 | CASSRLAGGSTDTQYF | TGTGCCAGCAGTAGGCTAGCGGGGGGGAGCACAGATACGCAGTATTTT
TRBJ1-1 | - | TRBV29-1 | - | CSVGRDSMNTEAFF | TGCAGCGTTGGCCGGGACTCCATGAACACTGAAGCTTTCTTT
TRBJ1-1 | - | TRBV10-2 | - | CASTRQTNTEAFF | TGCGCCAGCACGCGACAGACGAACACTGAAGCTTTCTTT
TRBJ2-1 | - | TRBV5-1 | TRBD2 | CASSPWGEGYNEQFF | TGCGCCAGCAGCCCGTGGGGGGAGGGTTACAATGAGCAGTTCTTC
TRBJ1-1 | - | TRBV7-3 | - | CASSQGHPNTEAFF | TGTGCCAGCAGCCAAGGGCACCCGAACACTGAAGCTTTCTTT
TRBJ2-7 | - | TRBV2 | TRBD2 | CASSQAGLAGEQYF | TGTGCCAGCAGTCAAGCGGGACTAGCGGGCGAGCAGTACTTC
TRBJ1-5 | - | TRBV18 | TRBD1 | CASSNRDRGFSQPQHF | TGTGCCAGCTCAAACCGGGACAGGGGGTTTTCTCAGCCCCAGCATTTT
TRBJ2-7 | - | TRBV5-5 | - | CASSLQLGRKYF | TGTGCCAGCAGCTTGCAACTGGGGAGGAAGTACTTC
TRBJ2-7 | - | TRBV5-1 | TRBD2 | CASRLLANGNYEQYF | TGCGCCAGCCGATTACTAGCGAATGGAAACTACGAGCAGTACTTC
TRBJ2-4 | - | TRBV10-3 | - | CATKPGKSVNIQYF | TGTGCCACCAAGCCAGGAAAGAGCGTAAACATTCAGTACTTC
TRBJ2-1 | - | TRBV27 | - | CASSYRAGKGYNEQFF | TGTGCCAGCAGTTACCGGGCGGGAAAAGGGTACAATGAGCAGTTCTTC
TRBJ2-5 | - | TRBV30 | - | CAWSVSETQYF | TGTGCCTGGAGTGTGTCGGAGACCCAGTACTTC
TRBJ1-2 | - | TRBV28 | - | CASSLGGLYDGYTF | TGTGCCAGCAGTTTAGGGGGGTTGTATGATGGCTACACCTTC
TRBJ2-3 | - | TRBV10-3 | - | CAISDPAKSTDTQYF | TGTGCCATCAGTGATCCAGCAAAAAGCACAGATACGCAGTATTTT
TRBJ2-7 | - | TRBV19 | TRBD2 | CASSNLAGGRRIEQYF | TGTGCCAGTAGTAATCTAGCGGGAGGGCGTAGAATCGAGCAGTACTTC
TRBJ2-1 | - | TRBV18 | TRBD2 | CASSPSGTSGRNNEQFF | TGTGCCAGCTCACCCTCAGGGACTAGCGGGAGAAACAATGAGCAGTTCTTC
TRBJ2-1 | - | TRBV6-5 | TRBD2 | CASSTGLAGRNEQFF | TGTGCCAGCAGCACGGGACTAGCGGGGCGCAATGAGCAGTTCTTC
TRBJ2-3 | - | TRBV15 | - | CATSSFPKTSADTQYF | TGTGCCACCAGCAGTTTCCCAAAAACGAGCGCAGATACGCAGTATTTT
TRBJ2-2 | once | TRBV6-1 | - | CASRRGSTGELFF | TGTGCCAGCAGAAGGGGGAGCACCGGGGAGCTGTTTTTT
TRBJ1-2 | - | TRBV5-1 | - | CASSRDRQGYGYTF | TGCGCCAGCAGCCGTGACAGGCAGGGCTATGGCTACACCTTC
TRBJ2-7 | - | TRBV28 | - | CASRPRRENSYEQYF | TGTGCCAGCAGACCGAGACGGGAAAACTCCTACGAGCAGTACTTC
TRBJ2-5 | - | TRBV10-2 | - | CASTGVRGRQETQYF | TGCGCCAGCACAGGAGTAAGGGGAAGGCAAGAGACCCAGTACTTC
TRBJ2-6 | - | TRBV11-2 | - | CASSPRTGSGANVLTF | TGTGCCAGCAGCCCCAGAACAGGCTCTGGGGCCAACGTCCTGACTTTC
TRBJ1-3 | - | TRBV19 | - | CASSYQGGAGNTIYF | TGTGCCAGTAGCTACCAGGGTGGTGCTGGAAACACCATATATTTT
TRBJ2-7 | - | TRBV5-1 | TRBD2 | CASSLGGLAGGPYEQYF | TGCGCCAGCAGCTTGGGGGGACTAGCGGGAGGGCCATACGAGCAGTACTTC
TRBJ2-3 | - | TRBV29-1 | - | CSVLFQGSPDTQYF | TGCAGCGTTCTGTTCCAGGGGAGCCCAGATACGCAGTATTTT
TRBJ2-1 | once | TRBV28 | - | CASSLTSGVEQFF | TGTGCCAGCAGTTTGACTAGTGGGGTTGAGCAGTTCTTC
TRBJ2-1 | - | TRBV18 | TRBD1 | CASSLKWDSSSYNEQFF | TGTGCCAGCTCACTTAAATGGGACAGCAGCTCCTACAATGAGCAGTTCTTC
TRBJ1-4 | - | TRBV5-1 | - | CASSFIRATNEKLFF | TGCGCCAGCAGCTTTATCCGAGCAACTAATGAAAAACTGTTTTTT
TRBJ2-5 | - | TRBV11-2 | TRBD1 | CASSLVGQGAPQYF | TGTGCCAGCAGCTTAGTGGGACAGGGGGCACCCCAGTACTTC
TRBJ2-1 | - | TRBV21-1 | - | CASSKDVYPSGLAGVSLSYNEQFF | TGTGCCAGCAGCAAAGATGTTTACCCGTCGGGACTAGCGGGAGTTTCCCTCTCCTACAATGAGCAGTTCTTC
TRBJ2-2 | - | TRBV7-2 | - | CASSLAHPNTGELFF | TGTGCCAGCAGCTTAGCGCACCCGAACACCGGGGAGCTGTTTTTT
TRBJ2-3 | - | TRBV5-1 | TRBD2 | CASSQSGSRIVKTDTQYF | TGCGCCAGCAGCCAGAGCGGGAGTCGGATTGTAAAGACAGATACGCAGTATTTT
TRBJ2-1 | once | TRBV7-6 | - | CASSLGGSGEQFF | TGTGCCAGCAGCTTAGGAGGGAGCGGTGAGCAGTTCTTC
TRBJ2-1 | - | TRBV19 | - | CASNPWGRYNEQFF | TGTGCCAGCAACCCTTGGGGGAGGTACAATGAGCAGTTCTTC
TRBJ2-5 | - | TRBV7-2 | TRBD2 | CASSPRLAGGETQYF | TGTGCCAGCAGCCCGCGACTAGCGGGAGGTGAGACCCAGTACTTC
TRBJ1-5 | - | TRBV7-2 | - | CASSLEQGGNQPQHF | TGTGCCAGCAGCTTAGAACAGGGAGGGAATCAGCCCCAGCATTTT
TRBJ1-1 | - | TRBV6-1 | - | CASSEPYKNTEAFF | TGTGCCAGCAGTGAACCATATAAGAACACTGAAGCTTTCTTT
TRBJ2-2 | - | TRBV29-1 | TRBD1 | CSVGWGQRGNTGELFF | TGCAGCGTTGGATGGGGACAGAGGGGTAACACCGGGGAGCTGTTTTTT
TRBJ1-2 | - | TRBV7-8 | TRBD1 | CASSFRQGVGYGYTF | TGTGCCAGCAGCTTCAGACAGGGTGTGGGGTATGGCTACACCTTC
TRBJ2-2 | - | TRBV28 | - | CASNEGGGELFF | TGTGCCAGCAACGAGGGAGGCGGGGAGCTGTTTTTT
TRBJ2-3 | - | TRBV6-1 | - | CASSGPQGLGTDTQYF | TGTGCCAGCAGTGGGCCCCAGGGTCTGGGCACAGATACGCAGTATTTT
TRBJ2-5 | - | TRBV6-5 | TRBD2 | CASSAAGGPGTQYF | TGTGCCAGCAGTGCAGCGGGAGGACCGGGGACCCAGTACTTC
TRBJ2-1 | - | TRBV6-5 | TRBD1 | CASSKNRGNEQFF | TGTGCCAGCAGTAAAAACAGGGGGAATGAGCAGTTCTTC
TRBJ2-3 | - | TRBV6-1 | - | CASSEDSGASTDTQYF | TGTGCCAGCAGTGAAGATTCCGGGGCGAGCACAGATACGCAGTATTTT
TRBJ1-2 | - | TRBV5-1 | - | CASSLERNYGYTF | TGCGCCAGCAGCTTGGAGAGGAACTATGGCTACACCTTC
TRBJ1-5 | - | TRBV27 | - | CASSLWAESPQHF | TGTGCCAGCAGTTTATGGGCAGAATCGCCCCAGCATTTT
TRBJ2-5 | - | TRBV10-1 | - | CASSESRGREETQYF | TGCGCCAGCAGTGAGTCACGAGGGAGAGAAGAGACCCAGTACTTC
TRBJ2-1 | - | TRBV12-2 | - | CASRLDFPWSSYNEQFF | TGTGCAAGTCGCTTAGATTTCCCCTGGAGCTCCTACAATGAGCAGTTCTTC
TRBJ2-1 | - | TRBV5-1 | TRBD2 | CASSFSGSSYNEQFF | TGCGCCAGCAGCTTCAGCGGGAGCTCCTACAATGAGCAGTTCTTC
TRBJ2-1 | - | TRBV5-1 | TRBD1 | CASSLAMGTEFNEQFF | TGCGCCAGCAGCTTGGCCATGGGGACAGAATTTAATGAGCAGTTCTTC
TRBJ1-2 | few | TRBV4-1 | TRBD1 | CASSQTRGRDGYTF | TGCGCCAGCAGCCAAACCAGGGGGCGTGATGGCTACACCTTC
TRBJ2-3 | once | TRBV5-1 | TRBD2 | CASSPNSGGTDTQYF | TGCGCCAGCAGCCCTAACAGCGGGGGGACGGATACGCAGTATTTT